The next 6 T cell receptor beta chains were all read from a single sample in a study of blood T cell repertoires in COVID-19. The repertoire was sequenced with immunoSEQ multiplex PCR; TCRdb's copy has only in-frame clones and lacks some. The sample carries just over 90,000 clones, roughly nine tenths recorded once. The sequenced sample was peripheral blood. These receptors were collected from a human donor with active COVID-19. The donor label of this sample is uncertain.

The chain carries TRBV9 and TRBJ1-2; D remains unclear. V dropped 0 bases and J dropped 3 bases, with 9 bases sitting between them. Germline V gene lookup returns CDR1 SGDLS and CDR2 YYNGEE. CDR3 size: 14 residues. The CDR3 loop is CASSVGGGDYGYTF. DNA of the CDR3: TGTGCCAGCAGCGTAGGTGGCGGGGACTATGGCTACACCTTC.

This sequence joins TRBV6-5 and TRBJ2-7, with 7 bases lining up with TRBD1. The CDR3 extends over 12 amino acids. V lost 6 bases and J lost 5; bases outside the gene matches: 4. Germline V lookup: CDR1 MNHEY, CDR2 SVGAGI. CDR3 in DNA: TGTGCCAGCAGCCGAACAGGGGACGAGCAGTACTTC. Residues: CASSRTGDEQYF.

The V and J genes are TRBV4-3 and TRBJ1-6; D unresolved. The V gene lost 0 bases and the J gene lost 0 bases, with 9 bases spanning the gap. CDR3 length: 17 residues. The V gene's germline CDR1 is LGHNA and CDR2 YSLEER. The CDR3 DNA reads as TGCGCCAGCAGCCAAGATCGGCGGAGCTCCTATAATTCACCCCTCCACTTT. As protein: CASSQDRRSSYNSPLHF.

This clone was picked up a small number of times. The chain has TRBV7-2 and TRBJ1-6, with 7 bases that match TRBD1. The V segment lost 5 bases and the J segment 7 bases; nucleotides outside the gene matches: 8. This CDR3 is built from 15 residues. Germline V lookup: CDR1 SGHTA, CDR2 FQGNSA. CDR3 region: CASSPRDRDNSPLHF. CDR3 in DNA: TGTGCCAGCAGCCCTCGAGACAGGGACAATTCACCCCTCCACTTT.

The chain couples TRBV7-2 to TRBJ2-1; 8 bases map to TRBD2. Looked up from germline, CDR1 is SGHTA and CDR2 is FQGNSA. This CDR3 is built from 15 residues. V lost 1 base, J lost 3 bases, and 2 bases stayed unmatched. The CDR3 loop is CASSLGLARYNEQFF. CDR3 sequence (DNA): TGTGCCAGCAGCTTAGGACTAGCGCGCTACAATGAGCAGTTCTTC.

This chain connects TRBV5-1 to TRBJ2-5; 8 positions agree with TRBD1. CDR3 length: 14 residues. Germline V gives CDR1 SGHRS, CDR2 YFSETQ. V was pared by 4 bases and J by 3 bases, with 5 bases of the junction left unmatched. The CDR3 sequence: CASSGGQGEETQYF. CDR3 bases: TGCGCCAGCAGCGGCGGACAGGGAGAAGAGACCCAGTACTTC.